The 21 T cell receptor beta chains in this list originate from one sample, sequenced in a study of T cells in Graves' hyperthyroidism and ophthalmopathy. The investigators amplified TCR beta CDR3 regions from RNA transcripts. TCR CDR3 underwent first-round RT-PCR with the HTBI primer set. TCRdb reprocessed the multiplex PCR reads via MiXCR and lists one record per CDR3 protein. The data contain hundreds of thousands of distinct CDR3 sequences, roughly 40% of them singletons. The sample comprised blood. The source of these receptors is a young man with Graves' hyperthyroidism.

Of note for this clonotype: The junction does not match germline at one end; this may be a read error. This chain connects TRBV10-3 to TRBJ2-7, with TRBD2 identical over 13 bases. This CDR3 has 17 amino acids. Germline V gives CDR1 ENHRY, CDR2 SYGVKD. CDR3 DNA: TGTGCCAGCAGTCCCGATGGACTAGCGGGAGACGGATACGAGCAGTACTTC. It specifies CASSPDGLAGDGYEQYF.

This clonotype was observed at least ten times. J is TRBJ1-2 and V is TRBV7-9; no definite D call. Trimming took off 5 bases at V and 5 bases at J, with 12 bases between the two ends. This CDR3 has 13 residues. Per germline, CDR1 SEHNR and CDR2 FQNEAQ (reference sequence). The CDR3 sequence: CASSPPAEYGYTF. Written as DNA, the CDR3 is TGTGCCAGCAGCCCCCCTGCCGAGTATGGCTACACCTTC.

This clonotype has a handful of counts. This chain joins TRBV7-2 and TRBJ2-7; either TRBD1 or TRBD2 may fit D (5 bases each). From germline, CDR1 is SGHTA and CDR2 FQGNSA. The CDR3 totals 12 residues. The ends were cut back, 5 bases at V and 7 bases at J, with 12 bases in the middle. In DNA, the CDR3 is TGTGCCAGCAGCCGGGACCACCTGGAGCAGTACTTC. Protein product: CASSRDHLEQYF.

This clonotype has a count of ten or more. The genes are TRBV29-1 and TRBJ1-1; D is unresolved. The CDR3 has 15 residues. The V and J ends lost 0 bases and 4 bases respectively, with 15 bases between them. Germline V gives CDR1 SQVTM, CDR2 ANQGSEA. CDR3 sequence reads: CSVEDPAGGFTEAFF. Here the CDR3 DNA reads TGCAGCGTTGAAGATCCGGCTGGAGGGTTCACTGAAGCTTTCTTT. The full variable domain, rest sourced from reference TRBV29-1 and TRBJ1-1, is SAVISQKPSRDICQRGTSLTIQCQVDSQVTMMFWYRQQPGQSLTLIATANQGSEATYESGFVIDKFPISRPNLTFSTLTVSNMSPEDSSIYLCSVEDPAGGFTEAFFGQGTRLTVV.

This clonotype has ten or more counts. This rearrangement joins TRBV19 to TRBJ1-3; perhaps TRBD1 as D (6 bases). Trimming shortened V by 8 bases and J by 4 bases, and 9 bases separated the two germline ends. The germline V gene has CDR1 LNHDA and CDR2 SQIVND (reference sequence). The CDR3 contains 12 residues. This CDR3 reads CASGQFGNTIYF. The CDR3 coding sequence is TGTGCCAGTGGACAGTTCGGAAACACCATATATTTT.

The chain is built from TRBV20-1 and TRBJ2-2, with 9 nucleotides matching TRBD2. Losses at the gene ends were 2 bases for V and 4 bases for J; bases not matched to a gene: 8. This CDR3 spans 16 amino acids. Germline loops: CDR1 DFQATT, CDR2 SNEGSKA (reference sequence). As DNA, the CDR3 is TGCAGTGCTAGACCTAAGACTAGCGGACTCACCGGGGAGCTGTTTTTT. It yields the protein CSARPKTSGLTGELFF.

The chain carries TRBV5-1 and TRBJ2-7; the D is unclear. V was shortened by 2 bases and J by 0 bases, with 9 bases between the two germline ends. This CDR3 contains 14 residues. Germline CDR1 reads SGHRS; CDR2 reads YFSETQ. The CDR3 DNA is TGCGCCAGCAGCTTCGCAGACCCCTCCTACGAGCAGTACTTC. Encoded protein: CASSFADPSYEQYF.

This clonotype was found many times. The V gene is TRBV7-9, the J gene TRBJ2-6, with D possibly being TRBD1 (5 bases). This CDR3 region has 15 residues. The V and J ends lost 5 bases and 2 bases respectively, with 10 bases between them. From germline, CDR1 is SEHNR and CDR2 FQNEAQ (reference sequence). CDR3 sequence (DNA): TGTGCCAGCAGCGGGCAGGGAACTGGGGCCAACGTCCTGACTTTC. Translation gives CASSGQGTGANVLTF.

About this clonotype: A clone one base away is much larger, so this may be a read error. The rearrangement links TRBV2 to TRBJ1-1, with D unclear. This CDR3 contains 15 residues. The germline V gene encodes CDR1 SNHLY and CDR2 FYNNEI. V was clipped by 0 bases and J by 5 bases, with 13 bases between them. This chain's CDR3 is CASSEARGRATEAFF. The CDR3 DNA follows: TGTGCCAGCAGTGAAGCACGGGGTAGGGCGACTGAAGCTTTCTTT.

The rearrangement uses TRBV6-5 and TRBJ1-2, with no clear D. The CDR3 sequence is 12 residues long. From germline, CDR1 is MNHEY and CDR2 SVGAGI. The V and J ends lost 5 bases and 8 bases respectively, with 12 bases between them. CDR3 region: CASSGLTRGYTF. DNA of the CDR3: TGTGCCAGCAGTGGACTGACACGGGGCTACACCTTC.

The chain is built from TRBV2 and TRBJ1-2, with D maybe TRBD1 (5 bases). Germline V lookup: CDR1 SNHLY, CDR2 FYNNEI. The CDR3 loop spans 12 amino acids. V was shortened by 5 bases and J by 4 bases, with 8 bases between the two germline ends. CDR3 nucleotide sequence: TGTGCCAGCAGTACTGGGGGCTATGGCTACACCTTC. Residues: CASSTGGYGYTF.

Of note for this clonotype: A junction boundary mismatches the germline segment, possibly from a read error. The chain couples TRBV2 to TRBJ2-5, with a weak D call TRBD2 (5 bases). The CDR3 runs to 13 residues. CDR1 and CDR2 from the germline V gene are SNHLY and FYNNEI. The CDR3 DNA reads as TGCGCCAGCAGGCGGGCAACGCAAGAGACCCAGTACTTC. This codes for CASRRATQETQYF.

This clonotype was found many times. The rearrangement joins TRBV5-4 to TRBJ1-2, with TRBD1 matching over 9 bases. There are 12 residues in the CDR3. Trimming took 5 bases from V and 8 from J; bases not matched to a gene: 4. Per the germline V gene, CDR1 is SGHNT and CDR2 is YYREEE (reference sequence). The DNA of the CDR3 is TGTGCCAGCAGGGACAGGGGACGGGGCTACACCTTC. It translates to CASRDRGRGYTF.

The table lists this clonotype with a few counts. The chain recombines TRBV5-1 with TRBJ2-7; TRBD1 agrees at 12 bases. The germline gives CDR1 SGHRS, CDR2 YFSETQ. With 4 bases clipped from V and 7 bases from J, the junction kept 9 bases outside the gene matches. The length of the CDR3 is 15 residues. The CDR3 here is CASSPPGTGGREQYF. In DNA, the CDR3 is TGCGCCAGCAGCCCGCCCGGGACAGGGGGCCGGGAGCAGTACTTC.

This clonotype appeared once. The chain recombines TRBV7-8 with TRBJ1-1, with D possibly being TRBD1 (5 bases). The CDR3 runs 17 residues. Deletions cut 1 base from V and 5 bases from J, with 20 bases between. Germline V gives CDR1 SGHVS, CDR2 FQNEAQ. Here the CDR3 reads CASSLVGRAGGLTEAFF. CDR3 DNA sequence: TGTGCCAGCAGCTTAGTCGGGAGGGCCGGGGGGTTGACTGAAGCTTTCTTT. Full variable domain (remainder filled in from reference TRBV7-8 and TRBJ1-1): GAGVSQSPRYKVAKRGQDVALRCDPISGHVSLFWYQQALGQGPEFLTYFQNEAQLDKSGLPSDRFFAERPEGSVSTLKIQRTQQEDSAVYLCASSLVGRAGGLTEAFFGQGTRLTVV.

In this sample, this clonotype turned up many times. The chain employs TRBV19 and TRBJ1-5; unclear D gene. This CDR3 comprises 13 residues. Trimming removed 11 bases from V and 9 bases from J, with 20 bases in between. Germline V gives CDR1 LNHDA, CDR2 SQIVND (reference sequence). The CDR3 region is CAPLPWPPGPQHF. The CDR3 coding sequence is TGTGCCCCCCTCCCGTGGCCCCCAGGGCCCCAGCATTTT.

The table lists this clonotype with a few counts. The rearrangement links TRBV5-1 to TRBJ2-5, with D perhaps matching TRBD2 (6 bases). The V end was cut by 3 bases, the J end by 6 bases, with 15 bases between. The CDR3 is made up of 14 amino acids. Germline CDR1 SGHRS, CDR2 YFSETQ. CDR3 sequence reads: CASSWGPEGKTQYF. The CDR3 bases are TGCGCCAGCAGCTGGGGACCGGAGGGCAAGACCCAGTACTTC.

V gene TRBV4-1 combines with J gene TRBJ2-3, with 7 bases matching TRBD2. This CDR3 is 16 amino acids long. The trim removed 0 bases at V and 0 bases at J, leaving 3 bases unmatched. From germline, CDR1 is MGHRA and CDR2 YSYEKL. CDR3 sequence (DNA): TGCGCCAGCAGCCAAGAAAGAGCGGGGAGCACAGATACGCAGTATTTT. This codes for CASSQERAGSTDTQYF.

This clonotype was seen once. This chain connects TRBV20-1 to TRBJ1-1; a weak D match, TRBD1 (5 bases). This CDR3 region has 14 residues. Deletions cut 1 base from V and 3 bases from J, with 12 bases between. Germline-derived CDR1 and CDR2 are DFQATT and SNEGSKA (reference sequence). The CDR3 bases are TGCAGTGCTAGAGGTCAATGGGGGTACACTGAAGCTTTCTTT. Amino acids: CSARGQWGYTEAFF.

The chain combines TRBV7-2 with TRBJ1-5, with D perhaps matching TRBD1 (5 bases). V lost 1 base and J lost 5, with 12 bases in between. This CDR3 is built from 15 residues. Germline V gene sequence: CDR1 SGHTA, CDR2 FQGNSA. The DNA for the CDR3 is TGTGCCAGCAGCTTAGGAGGGGAATACCATCAGCCCCAGCATTTT. Residues: CASSLGGEYHQPQHF.

The rearrangement links TRBV29-1 to TRBJ2-7; perhaps TRBD1 as D (6 bases). The CDR3 runs 13 residues. V lost 3 bases, J lost 2 bases, and 11 bases lay in between. Looked up from germline, CDR1 is SQVTM and CDR2 is ANQGSEA. The CDR3 reads CSVEYGQPYEQYF. The CDR3 coding sequence is TGCAGCGTTGAGTACGGACAGCCCTACGAGCAGTACTTC.